The subject of this entry is one T cell receptor beta chain. Germline loops: CDR1 SGDLS, CDR2 YYNGEE. Trimming shortened V by 7 bases and J by 3 bases, and 20 bases separated the two germline ends. The CDR3 has 15 amino acids. The record originates from a study of beta chain features in type 1 diabetes. Reverse transcribing all isolated RNA meant expressed TCRB transcripts were sequenced. The assay was immunoSEQ multiplex PCR, and TCRdb's table has in-frame clones only and misses some. The table shows around 300,000 clones, with around 7.3% occurring only once. The chain couples TRBV9 to TRBJ2-7, with D tentatively TRBD1 (6 bases). The source material was central memory CD4+ T cells from blood. The TCR originated in a woman in her late teens or twenties in good health. CDR3 protein: CASGPMGAEDYEQYF. CDR3 DNA: TGTGCCAGCGGCCCTATGGGGGCGGAGGACTACGAGCAGTACTTC. The complete variable domain, with remaining parts taken from reference TRBV9 and TRBJ2-7, reads DSGVTQTPKHLITATGQRVTLRCSPRSGDLSVYWYQQSLDQGLQFLIQYYNGEERAKGNILERFSAQQFPDLHSELNLSSLELGDSALYFCASGPMGAEDYEQYFGPGTRLTVT.